The 20 T cell receptor beta chains below come from one sample, sequenced in a study of T cells in Graves' hyperthyroidism and ophthalmopathy. Regions amplified from RNA transcripts were the TCR beta CDR3 regions. Primed by the HTBI set, a first-round RT-PCR was run on the TCR CDR3. TCRdb passed the multiplex PCR reads through MiXCR, listing each CDR3 protein once. The table has approximately 700,000 distinct CDR3 sequences, about 45% seen once; the top ten hold less than 9.5%. The sample comprised peripheral blood or thyroid tissue (not recorded which). The receptor set was obtained from an adult man with Graves' disease, either hyperthyroidism or ophthalmopathy (not recorded which).

At least ten counts were recorded for this clonotype. This sequence joins TRBV25-1 and TRBJ1-5; D remains ambiguous. The ends were cut back, 3 bases at V and 1 base at J, with 7 bases in the middle. CDR1 and CDR2 (germline): MGHDK, SYGVNS. The CDR3 is 14 amino acids. The CDR3 region is CASSDIWSNQPQHF. The CDR3 DNA reads TGTGCCAGCAGTGACATATGGAGCAATCAGCCCCAGCATTTT.

This clonotype has ten or more counts. V gene TRBV5-1 combines with J gene TRBJ1-6; a weak D match, TRBD1 (5 bases). CDR1 is SGHRS and CDR2 is YFSETQ in the germline V gene. The V end lost 1 base, the J end lost 8 bases, and 16 bases lay between the germline ends. This CDR3 comprises 16 residues. The CDR3: CASSLRAGKDHSPLHF. In DNA form, the CDR3 reads TGCGCCAGCAGCTTGCGCGCAGGGAAGGATCATTCACCCCTCCACTTT.

The chain recombines TRBV20-1 with TRBJ1-6; no clear D gene. With 2 bases removed from V and 8 bases from J, the gap between germline ends came to 10 bases. The CDR3 sequence is 13 residues long. Germline values: CDR1 DFQATT, CDR2 SNEGSKA (reference sequence). The CDR3 spells CSARKGMDSPLHF. DNA of the CDR3: TGCAGTGCTAGAAAAGGGATGGATTCACCCCTCCACTTT.

The rearrangement links TRBV12-3 or TRBV12-4 to TRBJ1-1; the D gene is possibly TRBD1 (6 bases). This CDR3 spans 13 amino acids. V was trimmed by 5 bases and J by 10 bases, leaving 17 bases between them. The CDR3 bases are TGTGCCAGCAGTCGATACTGGACAGACGCAGCTTTCTTT. It yields the protein CASSRYWTDAAFF.

The gene calls are TRBV5-1 and TRBJ2-5; tentatively, D is TRBD2 (6 bases). This CDR3 comprises 14 residues. Germline CDR1 reads SGHRS; CDR2 reads YFSETQ. V lost 0 bases, J lost 9 bases, and 15 bases lay in between. CDR3 region: CASSLELAGGAQYF. In DNA form, the CDR3 reads TGCGCCAGCAGCTTGGAACTAGCTGGTGGGGCCCAGTACTTC. Combining the CDR3 with reference TRBV5-1 and TRBJ2-5 gives the whole variable domain KAGVTQTPRYLIKTRGQQVTLSCSPISGHRSVSWYQQTPGQGLQFLFEYFSETQRNKGNFPGRFSGRQFSNSRSEMNVSTLELGDSALYLCASSLELAGGAQYFGPGTRLLVL.

The rearrangement uses TRBV10-2 and TRBJ2-7, with 14 bases aligning to TRBD2. Germline V lookup: CDR1 WSHSY, CDR2 SAAADI. Trimming cost V 4 bases and J 5 bases; bases outside gene matches: 7. The CDR3 is 16 amino acids. CDR3 sequence (DNA): TGCGCCAGCAGTGCGAGACTAGCGGGGGGGCCGGACGAGCAGTACTTC. It specifies CASSARLAGGPDEQYF.

The J gene is TRBJ1-1, the V gene TRBV29-1; possibly TRBD1 for D (6 bases). V was shortened by 3 bases and J by 0 bases, with 11 bases between the two germline ends. Germline V gene lookup returns CDR1 SQVTM and CDR2 ANQGSEA. There are 14 residues in the CDR3. CDR3 in amino acids: CSVDGGVMNTEAFF. In nucleotides, the CDR3 is TGCAGCGTTGATGGGGGCGTAATGAACACTGAAGCTTTCTTT.

This clonotype was seen a handful of times. A read error may produce the germline difference seen at one junction end. V gene TRBV10-3 combines with J gene TRBJ2-7, with TRBD2 identical over 12 bases. CDR1 ENHRY and CDR2 SYGVKD come from the germline V gene. This CDR3 region has 18 residues. The CDR3: CASSSPGLAGISRTEQYF. In DNA, the CDR3 is TGTGCCAGCAGTTCCCCGGGACTAGCGGGCATCAGCAGGACTGAGCAGTACTTC.

The V and J genes are TRBV5-1 and TRBJ1-2; TRBD1 is a possible D gene (5 bases). The V and J ends lost 3 bases and 8 bases respectively, with 17 bases between them. In germline, CDR1 is SGHRS, CDR2 YFSETQ. This CDR3 has 14 amino acids. CDR3: CASSSDTGTLGYTF. CDR3 bases: TGCGCCAGCAGCTCGGATACCGGGACTTTAGGCTACACCTTC.

This clonotype was detected ten times or more. This chain links TRBV10-3 with TRBJ1-6, with 10 nucleotides matching TRBD1. The CDR3 covers 15 residues. The V and J ends lost 4 bases and 12 bases, in that order; junction bases with no gene match: 9. Germline V gene sequence: CDR1 ENHRY, CDR2 SYGVKD. CDR3 sequence: CAISATGQGSGPLHF. The CDR3 DNA sequence: TGTGCCATCAGTGCGACGGGACAGGGGAGTGGACCCCTCCACTTT.

There are a few counts of this clonotype. The chain uses TRBV10-3 and TRBJ1-5; possibly TRBD1 for D (6 bases). In germline, CDR1 is ENHRY, CDR2 SYGVKD. This CDR3 has 16 residues. Trimming removed 10 bases from V and 5 bases from J, with 24 bases in between. The CDR3 spells CASSRGQPSTHQPQHF. In DNA form, the CDR3 reads TGTGCCAGCAGCCGCGGACAGCCATCTACCCATCAGCCCCAGCATTTT.

The chain couples TRBV20-1 to TRBJ1-6; 7 nucleotides align to TRBD1. Looked up from germline, CDR1 is DFQATT and CDR2 is SNEGSKA (reference sequence). The ends lost 3 bases at V and 6 bases at J; junction bases unmatched: 5. CDR3 length equals 14 residues. The CDR3 sequence is CSASTTGANSPLHF. The CDR3 DNA is TGCAGTGCTAGCACTACAGGGGCTAATTCACCCCTCCACTTT.

This clonotype was observed a handful of times. The chain joins TRBV7-2 to TRBJ2-6; possibly TRBD1 for D (5 bases). There are 18 residues in the CDR3. The V gene's germline CDR1 is SGHTA and CDR2 FQGNSA. V was shortened by 3 bases and J by 4 bases, with 19 bases between the two germline ends. The CDR3 region has the DNA TGTGCCAGCAGCTTTTTGGGGCAGGCTCTAGGAGGGGCCAACGTCCTGACTTTC. This sequence encodes CASSFLGQALGGANVLTF.

On this clonotype: A read error may explain this, as a much larger clone is one base away. This chain joins TRBV7-9 and TRBJ2-7; D not certain. The CDR3 length is 12 residues. The germline gives CDR1 SEHNR, CDR2 FQNEAQ (reference sequence). The CDR3 DNA is TGTGCCGGCAGCTTGGAAGGGTCCGAGCAGTACTTC. Encoded protein: CAGSLEGSEQYF. The full variable domain, completed using reference TRBV7-9 and TRBJ2-7, is DTGVSQNPRHKITKRGQNVTFRCDPISEHNRLYWYRQTLGQGPEFLTYFQNEAQLEKSRLLSDRFSAERPKGSFSTLEIQRTEQGDSAMYLCAGSLEGSEQYFGPGTRLTVT.

The chain employs TRBV11-2 and TRBJ2-7; D possibly uses TRBD1 or TRBD2 (5 bases each). Germline values: CDR1 SGHAT, CDR2 FQNNGV. The CDR3 runs 13 residues. The germline V and J ends were trimmed by 11 bases and 1 base, with 15 bases remaining between them. CDR3 sequence reads: CAWSFGTSYEQYF. DNA of the CDR3: TGTGCCTGGAGCTTCGGGACGTCCTACGAGCAGTACTTC.

This clonotype was observed a handful of times. The chain has TRBV9 and TRBJ1-1, with D possibly TRBD1 on 5 matching bases. Trimming shortened V by 0 bases and J by 0 bases, and 9 bases separated the two germline ends. The CDR3 sequence is 15 residues long. The V gene's germline CDR1 is SGDLS and CDR2 YYNGEE. CDR3 region: CASSVGGRMNTEAFF. CDR3 DNA: TGTGCCAGCAGCGTAGGGGGACGGATGAACACTGAAGCTTTCTTT. Based on the CDR3 plus reference TRBV9 and TRBJ1-1, the full variable domain is DSGVTQTPKHLITATGQRVTLRCSPRSGDLSVYWYQQSLDQGLQFLIQYYNGEERAKGNILERFSAQQFPDLHSELNLSSLELGDSALYFCASSVGGRMNTEAFFGQGTRLTVV.

V and J are TRBV5-1 and TRBJ1-2; TRBD1 aligns across 8 bases. This CDR3 contains 18 residues. V gave up 4 bases and J gave up 4 bases; unmatched junction bases: 18. Per germline, CDR1 SGHRS and CDR2 YFSETQ. This CDR3 is CASSKNRGGSSDFYGYTF. The CDR3 DNA reads TGCGCCAGCAGCAAAAACAGGGGGGGTTCCTCCGACTTCTATGGCTACACCTTC.

This clonotype was observed a single time. One base away lies a much larger clone, so this may be a sequencing read error. The CDR3 sequence: CASSDRGVAGSTIYF. In DNA form, the CDR3 reads TGTGCCAGCAGTGACCGGGGGGTGGCTGGAAGCACCATATATTTT. J is TRBJ1-3 and V is TRBV2; D perhaps matches TRBD1 (5 bases). The CDR3 consists of 15 residues. Germline CDR1 reads SNHLY; CDR2 reads FYNNEI.

The chain has TRBV19 and TRBJ1-2; D gene unclear. Between the trimmed V and J ends, which lost 5 bases and 5 bases, there was a span of 6 bases. The germline V gene encodes CDR1 LNHDA and CDR2 SQIVND (reference sequence). The CDR3 runs to 11 residues. The CDR3 coding sequence is TGTGCCAGTAGTGAAAAGTATGGCTACACCTTC. Protein product: CASSEKYGYTF.

This chain links TRBV25-1 with TRBJ1-6; D is ambiguous. Per germline, CDR1 MGHDK and CDR2 SYGVNS. The V gene lost 5 bases and the J gene lost 7 bases, with 9 bases spanning the gap. The length of the CDR3 is 13 residues. The CDR3 nucleotides read TGTGCCAGCAGTTTATTGGTGAATTCACCCCTCCACTTT. This sequence encodes CASSLLVNSPLHF.